The T cell receptor beta chain described here comes from a study of blood T cells in healthy people across ages. PCR was performed a second time for about 7 to 12 cycles using a sample-barcoded 5' primer and a J-beta primer mix. Per sample, CDR3-containing paired-end reads numbered at least 2.5 million. TCRdb used MiXCR to reprocess the 5' RACE reads, holding one entry per CDR3 protein. The data show hundreds of thousands of distinct CDR3 sequences, less than 25% seen once. This clonotype was detected ten times or more. The data were also submitted as part of a second study, on T cells of mothers and their children.

The receptor was derived from a boy aged 5-17 years in good health. Specimen: blood.

In nucleotides, the CDR3 is TGTGCCAGCAGTGATAAAGGGGAGGCAGATACGCAGTATTTT. Its translation: CASSDKGEADTQYF. The chain combines TRBV6-4 with TRBJ2-3; tentatively, D is TRBD2 (6 bases). The V end was cut by 3 bases, the J end by 4 bases, with 11 bases between. CDR1 and CDR2 from the germline V gene are MRHNA and SNTAGT. The CDR3 sequence is 14 residues long.